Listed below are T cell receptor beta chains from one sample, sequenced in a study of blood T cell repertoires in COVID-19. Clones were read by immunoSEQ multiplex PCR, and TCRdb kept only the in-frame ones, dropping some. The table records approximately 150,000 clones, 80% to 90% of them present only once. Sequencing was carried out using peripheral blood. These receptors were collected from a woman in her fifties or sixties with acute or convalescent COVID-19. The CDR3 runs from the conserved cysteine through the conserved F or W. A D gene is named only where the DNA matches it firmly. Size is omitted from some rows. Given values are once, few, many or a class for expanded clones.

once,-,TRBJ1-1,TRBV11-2,CASSFKGDTEAFF,TGTGCCAGCAGCTTTAAGGGGGACACTGAAGCTTTCTTT
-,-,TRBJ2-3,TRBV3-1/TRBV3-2,CASSQDPGSPVTDTQYF,TGTGCCAGCAGCCAAGATCCCGGGTCCCCGGTCACAGATACGCAGTATTTT
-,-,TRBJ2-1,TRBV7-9,CASSLTVYNEQFF,TGTGCCAGCTCACTCACGGTCTACAATGAGCAGTTCTTC
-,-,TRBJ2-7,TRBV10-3,CAISHSYSYEQYF,TGTGCCATCAGTCACAGCTACTCCTACGAGCAGTACTTC
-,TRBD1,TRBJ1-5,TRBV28,CALGTGDKGPQHF,TGTGCCCTAGGGACAGGCGACAAGGGGCCCCAGCATTTT
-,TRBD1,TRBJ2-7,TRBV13,CASSLDRGPLYEQYF,TGTGCCAGCAGCTTAGACAGGGGCCCCCTCTACGAGCAGTACTTC
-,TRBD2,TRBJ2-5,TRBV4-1,CASSPGTSGSHWETQYF,TGCGCCAGCAGCCCGGGGACTAGCGGGAGCCACTGGGAGACCCAGTACTTC
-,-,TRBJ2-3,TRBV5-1,CASSLSQGSDTQYF,TGCGCCAGCAGCTTGTCGCAGGGGTCAGATACGCAGTATTTT
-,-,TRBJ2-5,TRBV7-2,CASSLGRKETQYF,TGTGCCAGCAGCTTAGGCAGAAAAGAGACCCAGTACTTC
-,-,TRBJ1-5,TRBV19,CASSILARQPQHF,TGTGCCAGTAGCATTCTAGCGCGTCAGCCCCAGCATTTT
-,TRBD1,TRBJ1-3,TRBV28,CASSLGQGHSGNTIYF,TGTGCCAGCAGTTTGGGACAGGGACACTCTGGAAACACCATATATTTT
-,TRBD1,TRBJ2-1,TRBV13,CASSLGQPNEQFF,TGTGCCAGCAGCTTGGGACAGCCCAATGAGCAGTTCTTC
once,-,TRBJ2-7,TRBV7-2,CASSLARSYEQYF,TGTGCCAGCAGCTTAGCCCGCTCCTACGAGCAGTACTTC
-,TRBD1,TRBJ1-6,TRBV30,CAWGGQNNSPLHF,TGTGCCTGGGGGGGACAGAATAATTCACCCCTCCACTTT
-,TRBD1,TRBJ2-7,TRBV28,CASWTGFEQYF,TGTGCCAGCTGGACAGGGTTCGAGCAGTACTTC
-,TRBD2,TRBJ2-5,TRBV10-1,CASTGLELETQYF,TGCGCCAGCACCGGACTAGAATTAGAGACCCAGTACTTC
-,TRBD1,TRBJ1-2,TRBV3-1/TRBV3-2,CASSQDWGQGYGYTF,TGTGCCAGCAGCCAAGACTGGGGACAGGGCTATGGCTACACCTTC
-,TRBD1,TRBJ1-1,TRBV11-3,CASSFTGVNTEAFF,TGTGCCAGCAGCTTCACAGGGGTGAACACTGAAGCTTTCTTT
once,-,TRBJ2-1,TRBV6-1,CASIRRAGHDGEQFF,TGTGCCAGCATACGTAGGGCAGGGCATGATGGGGAGCAGTTCTTC
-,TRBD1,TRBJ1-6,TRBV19,CASSADRDLGPLHF,TGTGCCAGTAGTGCGGACAGGGACCTGGGGCCCCTCCACTTT
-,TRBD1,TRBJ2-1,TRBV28,CASSVGDRINNEQFF,TGTGCCAGCAGTGTGGGGGACAGAATAAACAATGAGCAGTTCTTC
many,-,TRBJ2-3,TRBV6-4,CASSDGGASTDTQYF,TGTGCCAGCAGTGACGGGGGGGCTAGCACAGATACGCAGTATTTT
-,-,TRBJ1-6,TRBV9,CASSTRSRQGNSPLHF,TGTGCCAGCAGCACACGGTCACGGCAGGGGAATTCACCCCTCCACTTT
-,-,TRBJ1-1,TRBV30,CAWSWGGNTEAFF,TGTGCCTGGAGTTGGGGGGGGAACACTGAAGCTTTCTTT
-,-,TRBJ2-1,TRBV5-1,CASNADPPYNEQFF,TGCGCCAGCAACGCGGATCCACCCTACAATGAGCAGTTCTTC
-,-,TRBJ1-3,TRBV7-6,CASSPGSGNTIYF,TGTGCCAGCAGCCCCGGCTCTGGAAACACCATATATTTT
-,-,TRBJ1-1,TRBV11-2,CASSSFTPEAFF,TGTGCCAGCAGCTCATTTACACCTGAAGCTTTCTTT
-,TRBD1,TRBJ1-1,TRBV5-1,CASSLVRGPMNTEAFF,TGCGCCAGCAGCTTGGTCAGGGGGCCGATGAACACTGAAGCTTTCTTT
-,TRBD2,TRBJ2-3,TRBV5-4,CASSPRTSGGGSTDTQYF,TGTGCCAGCAGCCCTAGGACTAGCGGGGGGGGGAGCACAGATACGCAGTATTTT
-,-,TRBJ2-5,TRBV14,CASSQDIVRETQYF,TGTGCCAGCAGCCAAGATATTGTCAGGGAGACCCAGTACTTC
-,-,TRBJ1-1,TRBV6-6,CASSYRQGWAFF,TGTGCCAGCAGTTACAGGCAGGGCTGGGCTTTCTTT
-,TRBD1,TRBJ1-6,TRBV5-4,CASSFGDRGALHF,TGTGCCAGCAGCTTTGGAGACAGGGGTGCCCTCCACTTT
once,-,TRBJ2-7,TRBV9,CASSVENSYEQYF,TGTGCCAGCAGCGTCGAGAACTCCTACGAGCAGTACTTC
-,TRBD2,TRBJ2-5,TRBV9,CASSGGLAGQETQYF,TGTGCCAGCAGCGGGGGACTAGCGGGCCAAGAGACCCAGTACTTC
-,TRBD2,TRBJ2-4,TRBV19,CASSMGLAGGLHAKNIQYF,TGTGCCAGTAGTATGGGACTAGCGGGAGGGCTCCATGCCAAAAACATTCAGTACTTC
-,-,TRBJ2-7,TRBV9,CASSVDTAYEQYF,TGTGCCAGCAGCGTAGATACAGCCTACGAGCAGTACTTC
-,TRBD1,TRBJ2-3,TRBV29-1,CSVLGQTTDTQYF,TGCAGCGTGCTGGGACAGACCACAGATACGCAGTATTTT
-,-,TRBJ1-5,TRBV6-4,CASSPQGLSNQPQHF,TGTGCCAGCAGTCCTCAGGGACTTAGCAATCAGCCCCAGCATTTT
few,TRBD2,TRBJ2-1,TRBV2,CASSEGGGFNEQFF,TGTGCCAGCAGTGAGGGGGGAGGGTTCAATGAGCAGTTCTTC
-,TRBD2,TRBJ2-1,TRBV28,CATSRGGDYNEQFF,TGTGCCACCTCCCGCGGGGGGGACTACAATGAGCAGTTCTTC
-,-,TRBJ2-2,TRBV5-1,CASSLRQYTGELFF,TGCGCCAGCAGCTTGCGACAGTACACCGGGGAGCTGTTTTTT
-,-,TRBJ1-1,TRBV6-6,CASSYQGSNTEAFF,TGTGCCAGCAGTTACCAGGGGTCTAACACTGAAGCTTTCTTT
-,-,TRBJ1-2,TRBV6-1,CASSEPGPRRGYTF,TGTGCCAGCAGTGAGCCCGGGCCCCGGAGGGGCTACACCTTC
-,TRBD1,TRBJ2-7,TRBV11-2,CASSPGTGGAYEQYF,TGTGCCAGCAGCCCCGGGACAGGGGGAGCCTACGAGCAGTACTTC
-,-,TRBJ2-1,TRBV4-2,CASSQRIGGALYNEQFF,TGTGCCAGCAGCCAGAGAATTGGGGGGGCCCTCTACAATGAGCAGTTCTTC
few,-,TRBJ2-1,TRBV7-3,CASSLTASSYNEQFF,TGTGCCAGCAGCTTAACGGCCAGCTCCTACAATGAGCAGTTCTTC